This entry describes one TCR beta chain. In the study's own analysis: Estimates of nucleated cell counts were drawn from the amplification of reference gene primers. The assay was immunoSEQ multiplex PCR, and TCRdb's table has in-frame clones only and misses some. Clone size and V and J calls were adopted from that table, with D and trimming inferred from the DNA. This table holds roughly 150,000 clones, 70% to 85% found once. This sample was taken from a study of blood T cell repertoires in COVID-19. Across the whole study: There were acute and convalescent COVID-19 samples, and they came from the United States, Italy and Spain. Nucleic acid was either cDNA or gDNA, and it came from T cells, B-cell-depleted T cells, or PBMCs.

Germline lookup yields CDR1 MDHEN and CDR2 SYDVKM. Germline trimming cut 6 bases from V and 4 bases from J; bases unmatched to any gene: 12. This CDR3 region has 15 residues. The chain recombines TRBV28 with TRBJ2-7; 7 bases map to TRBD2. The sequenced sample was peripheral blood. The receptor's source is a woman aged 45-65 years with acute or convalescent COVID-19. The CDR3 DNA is TGTGCCAGCAGAAAAACCGGGACTATCGAATACGAGCAGTACTTC. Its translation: CASRKTGTIEYEQYF.